The 12 T cell receptor beta chains listed next were all sequenced from one sample in a study of cytomegalovirus exposure and HLA in healthy donors. Method: immunoSEQ multiplex PCR; TCRdb's copy keeps in-frame clones and lacks some. The sample lists approximately 65,000 clones, 80% to 95% occurring once. The sample was PBMCs. The receptor source for this set is a man younger than 30 in good health and CMV-seropositive.

V gene TRBV4-1 combines with J gene TRBJ2-7; 8 bases fit TRBD1. The CDR3 totals 16 residues. Germline CDR1 reads MGHRA; CDR2 reads YSYEKL. J lost 2 bases, V lost 0 bases, and 6 bases had no gene match. CDR3: CASSQDPQTGAYEQYF. CDR3 sequence (DNA): TGCGCCAGCAGCCAAGATCCCCAGACAGGGGCCTACGAGCAGTACTTC.

V is TRBV30 and J is TRBJ1-1; D not certain. Germline V lookup: CDR1 GTSNPN, CDR2 SVGIG (reference sequence). This CDR3 spans 14 amino acids. V lost 1 base and J 3 bases, leaving 12 bases between the germline ends. Here the CDR3 DNA reads TGTGCCTGGAGTGACACGGGAAGATACACTGAAGCTTTCTTT. It specifies CAWSDTGRYTEAFF.

CDR3 in amino acids: CASSSGTGVVHEQYF. The CDR3 nucleotides are TGTGCCAGCAGCTCCGGGACAGGGGTGGTCCACGAGCAGTACTTC. The chain joins TRBV28 to TRBJ2-7; 10 bases agree with TRBD1. Trimming took 6 bases from V and 5 from J; bases not matched to a gene: 10. This CDR3 comprises 15 residues. Germline loops: CDR1 MDHEN, CDR2 SYDVKM. The complete variable domain, with remaining parts taken from reference TRBV28 and TRBJ2-7, reads DVKVTQSSRYLVKRTGEKVFLECVQDMDHENMFWYRQDPGLGLRLIYFSYDVKMKEKGDIPEGYSVSREKKERFSLILESASTNQTSMYLCASSSGTGVVHEQYFGPGTRLTVT.

The gene calls are TRBV19 and TRBJ2-2; TRBD2 might be the D (5 bases). This CDR3 is built from 15 residues. CDR1 is LNHDA and CDR2 is SQIVND in the germline V gene (reference sequence). Trimming took off 5 bases at V and 7 bases at J, with 17 bases between the two ends. As DNA, the CDR3 is TGTGCCAGTAGTCGACCAAGGCAGGCGGGCGGGGAGCTGTTTTTT. Translation gives CASSRPRQAGGELFF.

This chain joins TRBV7-8 and TRBJ1-2, with 8 bases identical to TRBD1. The CDR3 totals 16 residues. Germline V gives CDR1 SGHVS, CDR2 FQNEAQ. V trimming: 0 bases; J trimming: 3 bases; junction bases outside the gene matches: 6. The CDR3 region is CASSLALTGDDYGYTF. The CDR3 nucleotides read TGTGCCAGCAGCTTAGCGTTGACAGGGGACGACTATGGCTACACCTTC.

The rearrangement uses TRBV29-1 and TRBJ2-3; possibly TRBD2 for D (6 bases). Germline V gene data show CDR1 as SQVTM and CDR2 as ANQGSEA. The CDR3 loop spans 13 amino acids. The V and J ends lost 7 bases and 2 bases respectively, with 13 bases between them. The CDR3, as DNA: TGCAGCGCCAGAAGCGGGTTCACAGATACGCAGTATTTT. Translating gives CSARSGFTDTQYF.

V usage is TRBV5-6 and J usage is TRBJ2-2; 7 bases are shared with TRBD1. V lost 5 bases and J lost 2; bases outside the gene matches: 9. Per germline, CDR1 SGHDT and CDR2 YYEEEE. The CDR3 consists of 16 residues. The DNA for the CDR3 is TGTGCCAGCAGGCGCGACAGGGTTGTTAACACCGGGGAGCTGTTTTTT. It specifies CASRRDRVVNTGELFF.

The rearrangement links TRBV11-2 to TRBJ2-7, with 10 positions matching TRBD2. The CDR3 has 15 residues. Looked up from germline, CDR1 is SGHAT and CDR2 is FQNNGV. V was clipped by 7 bases and J by 0 bases; unmatched bases: 6. DNA for the CDR3: TGTGCCAGCACCTTGACTAGCGGGCCCTCCTACGAGCAGTACTTC. This gives the protein CASTLTSGPSYEQYF.

The table lists this clone with a count of one. The DNA for the CDR3 is TGTGCCAGCTCACCACGGGACTCCTCACGGGGCGAGCAGTACTTC. Its translation is CASSPRDSSRGEQYF. The rearrangement uses TRBV18 and TRBJ2-7; a weak D match, TRBD2 (6 bases). The V gene's germline CDR1 is KGHSH and CDR2 LQKENI. The CDR3 has 15 amino acids. With 1 base removed from V and 6 bases from J, the gap between germline ends came to 16 bases.

This chain uses TRBV28 with TRBJ1-3; perhaps TRBD1 as D (6 bases). CDR1 is MDHEN, CDR2 SYDVKM, per germline. This CDR3 has 13 residues. V was cut by 6 bases and J by 1 base, with 7 bases left in between. The CDR3 sequence is CASRGTSGNTIYF. CDR3 DNA: TGTGCCAGCAGAGGGACATCTGGAAACACCATATATTTT.

This chain connects TRBV5-1 to TRBJ2-5; a weak D match, TRBD2 (5 bases). This CDR3 region has 15 residues. V was trimmed by 0 bases and J by 2 bases, leaving 11 bases between them. CDR1 is SGHRS, CDR2 YFSETQ, per germline. Here the CDR3 DNA reads TGCGCCAGCAGCTTGGGGAGGAGCGGACAAGAGACCCAGTACTTC. It codes for CASSLGRSGQETQYF.

The rearrangement links TRBV19 to TRBJ1-3; D call uncertain. Germline CDR1 reads LNHDA; CDR2 reads SQIVND (reference sequence). V was trimmed by 5 bases and J by 7 bases, leaving 6 bases between them. The CDR3 spans 11 residues. This CDR3 reads CASSFGNTIYF. The CDR3 DNA reads as TGTGCCAGTAGTTTCGGGAACACCATATATTTT.